This TCR beta chain originates from a study of blood T cells in healthy people across ages. Findings and caveats of the study: A roughly linear age-dependent decrease characterized TCR beta diversity per million T cells.

The authors drew 8.5 to 10 milliliters of peripheral blood from each donor. CDR3 length: 15 residues. J was trimmed by 4 bases and V by 2 bases; bases with no gene match: 6. The use of a sample-barcoded 5' primer and a J-beta primer mix characterized a second PCR of roughly 6 to 11 cycles. The template-switch adaptor was a 5' adaptor with 12 random nucleotides. It tagged each cDNA molecule. There were at least 2.5 million CDR3-containing paired-end reads obtained from each sample. Via MiXCR, TCRdb re-called the 5' RACE reads, giving one row per CDR3 protein. The table shows roughly 570,000 distinct CDR3 sequences, with roughly a quarter occurring only once. Worth noting for this clonotype: Its specificity is unknown.

The chain joins TRBV12-3 or TRBV12-4 to TRBJ2-3; 7 nucleotides match TRBD2. The clonotype comes from a woman in her seventies in good health. Specimen: blood. CDR3 loop: CASSLLQRGPDTQYF. CDR3 DNA sequence: TGTGCCAGCAGTTTACTCCAGCGGGGCCCAGATACGCAGTATTTT.